These 8 T cell receptor beta chains came from one sample sequenced in a study of metastatic and nonmetastatic thyroid tumors. TCRdb re-clonotyped the PCR reads through MiXCR. This table holds roughly 55,000 clones, around 15% found once. Not a single patient had been given any form of treatment at any point before undergoing thyroid surgery. Material for sequencing was blood. All receptors come from a male donor with papillary thyroid cancer or a benign thyroid nodule (not recorded which). Some clones in this sample may be carry-over from other donors' samples.

This clone was seen repeatedly, ten times or more. CDR3 DNA sequence: TGTGCCAGCAGGTCCAGGGGAACTACGATGAACACTGAAGCTTTCTTT. Amino acid sequence: CASRSRGTTMNTEAFF. V gene TRBV6-2 or TRBV6-3 combines with J gene TRBJ1-1; TRBD1 is a possible D gene (6 bases). This CDR3 is built from 16 residues. From germline, CDR1 is MNHEY and CDR2 SVGEGT. The V gene lost 6 bases and the J gene lost 0 bases, with 17 bases spanning the gap.

The V call is TRBV20-1, the J call TRBJ2-5, with D unclear. The germline gives CDR1 DFQATT, CDR2 SNEGSKA (reference sequence). The CDR3 contains 15 residues. The V gene lost 2 bases and the J gene lost 5 bases, with 18 bases spanning the gap. In DNA, the CDR3 is TGCAGTGCTAGACGCAGTATTGGTGTTTCGGAGACCCAGTACTTC. This translates into CSARRSIGVSETQYF.

This clone occurred many times. The chain combines TRBV9 with TRBJ2-1; perhaps D is TRBD1 or TRBD2 (5 bases each). The germline V gene has CDR1 SGDLS and CDR2 YYNGEE. Between the trimmed V and J ends, which lost 2 bases and 8 bases, there was a span of 14 bases. The CDR3 runs 14 residues. In nucleotides, the CDR3 is TGTGCCAGCAGCGTGGACACTAGTGGCGATGAGCAGTTCTTC. Its protein is CASSVDTSGDEQFF. The full variable domain, completed using reference TRBV9 and TRBJ2-1, is DSGVTQTPKHLITATGQRVTLRCSPRSGDLSVYWYQQSLDQGLQFLIQYYNGEERAKGNILERFSAQQFPDLHSELNLSSLELGDSALYFCASSVDTSGDEQFFGPGTRLTVL.

This clone was found many times. The V call is TRBV7-3, the J call TRBJ2-1, with unresolved D. The ends were cut back, 2 bases at V and 9 bases at J, with 17 bases in the middle. Per the germline V gene, CDR1 is SGHTA and CDR2 is FQGTGA. The CDR3 runs to 15 residues. This CDR3 is CASSLLAVRGGEQFF. CDR3 coding DNA: TGTGCCAGCAGCTTATTGGCCGTACGAGGTGGTGAGCAGTTCTTC.

This clone was found many times. CDR3 amino acids: CASSLASGLYNEQFF. DNA of the CDR3: TGCGCCAGCAGCTTGGCTAGCGGGCTATACAATGAGCAGTTCTTC. The chain uses TRBV5-1 and TRBJ2-1; TRBD2 aligns across 8 bases. CDR3 length: 15 residues. Germline CDR1 is SGHRS and CDR2 is YFSETQ. V shed 0 bases, J shed 4 bases, and the junction held 3 bases outside the gene matches. Combining the CDR3 with reference TRBV5-1 and TRBJ2-1 gives the whole variable domain KAGVTQTPRYLIKTRGQQVTLSCSPISGHRSVSWYQQTPGQGLQFLFEYFSETQRNKGNFPGRFSGRQFSNSRSEMNVSTLELGDSALYLCASSLASGLYNEQFFGPGTRLTVL.

This chain joins TRBV5-1 and TRBJ2-7; TRBD2 aligns across 9 bases. The CDR3 is 18 amino acids. Germline-derived CDR1 and CDR2 are SGHRS and YFSETQ. The V segment lost 2 bases and the J segment 6 bases; nucleotides outside the gene matches: 18. The CDR3 here is CASSFGGTSWSGGGEQYF. CDR3 DNA: TGCGCCAGCAGCTTCGGAGGGACTAGCTGGTCGGGAGGGGGCGAGCAGTACTTC.

The chain couples TRBV6-1 to TRBJ2-2; 15 nucleotides match TRBD2. V trimming: 7 bases; J trimming: 5 bases; junction bases outside the gene matches: 2. The V gene's germline CDR1 is MNHNS and CDR2 SASEGT. The CDR3 is made up of 15 amino acids. The CDR3 here is CASIGLAGGTGELFF. In nucleotides, the CDR3 is TGTGCCAGCATTGGACTAGCGGGGGGGACCGGGGAGCTGTTTTTT.

This clone has a count of ten or more. This chain joins TRBV4-2 and TRBJ1-4; 7 nucleotides agree with TRBD1. The V and J ends lost 0 bases and 8 bases, in that order; junction bases with no gene match: 9. The CDR3 sequence is 16 residues long. Germline CDR1 LGHNA, CDR2 YNFKEQ. The CDR3 DNA reads TGTGCCAGCAGCCAAGAGTCTAGACAGGGATACGAAAAACTGTTTTTT. This gives the protein CASSQESRQGYEKLFF.